This TCR beta chain was sequenced during a study of PD-1 blockade in classical Hodgkin lymphoma. Overall study findings and caveats: TCR diversity rose significantly by C4D1 in CD4+ but not CD8+ cells. According to reports, newly diagnosed patients had lower baseline TCR diversity than healthy donors, and relapsed/refractory patients had lower baseline TCR diversity still.

V was shortened by 6 bases and J by 0 bases, with 10 bases between the two germline ends. CDR3 length: 14 amino acids. In germline, CDR1 is KGHSH, CDR2 LQKENI. Turning to this clone: Its antigen is as yet unknown.

Clones were sequenced by immunoSEQ multiplex PCR, and TCRdb holds only the in-frame ones, with some missing. Among about 21,000 clones, around 80% were seen once, and the ten largest hold approximately 22%. Time point reported: cycle 4 day 1 (C4D1), after less than 7 weeks of nivolumab. Patients all relapsed after autologous stem cell transplantation, and there was variation in brentuximab vedotin exposure. The chain recombines TRBV18 with TRBJ2-3, with unresolved D. This sequence originates from a human donor with classical Hodgkin lymphoma. The sample here was peripheral blood mononuclear cells (PBMCs), taken before the fourth cycle of nivolumab. The CDR3 DNA reads TGTGCCAGCTCGCTACGAATTAGCACAGATACGCAGTATTTT. It is translated as CASSLRISTDTQYF.